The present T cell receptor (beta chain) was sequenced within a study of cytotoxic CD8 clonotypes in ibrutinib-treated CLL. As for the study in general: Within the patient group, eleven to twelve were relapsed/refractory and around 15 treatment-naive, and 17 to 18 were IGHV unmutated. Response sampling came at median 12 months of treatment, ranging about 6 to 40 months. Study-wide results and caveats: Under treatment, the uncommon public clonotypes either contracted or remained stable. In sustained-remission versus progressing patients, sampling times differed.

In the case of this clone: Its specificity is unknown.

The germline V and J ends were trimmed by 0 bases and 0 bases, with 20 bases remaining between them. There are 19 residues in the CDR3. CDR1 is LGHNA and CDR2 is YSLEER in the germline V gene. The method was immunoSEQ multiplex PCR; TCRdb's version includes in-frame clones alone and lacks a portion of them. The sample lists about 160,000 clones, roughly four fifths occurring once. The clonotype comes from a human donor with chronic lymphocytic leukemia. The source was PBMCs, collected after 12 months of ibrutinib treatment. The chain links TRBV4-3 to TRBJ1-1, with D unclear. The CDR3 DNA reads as TGCGCCAGCAGCCAAGATAATATGGGAGGAGCATTTATGAACACTGAAGCTTTCTTT. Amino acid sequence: CASSQDNMGGAFMNTEAFF.